The rows below give T cell receptor beta chains drawn from one sample of a study of blood T cell repertoires in COVID-19. Profiling relied on immunoSEQ multiplex PCR, and the TCRdb table lists in-frame clones only, not all of them. This repertoire shows about 190,000 clones, roughly nine tenths found once; its top ten account for 1% to 1.4%. Sequencing was carried out using peripheral blood. The receptor set was obtained from a man in his thirties or forties with acute or convalescent COVID-19. Each CDR3 is given with its conserved first and last residue. The D gene is left open where the match is weak. Clone size is given for some rows only: seen once, a few or many times, or a class if the clone is expanded.

j_call,clone_size,v_call,d_call,cdr3_aa,cdr3_nt
TRBJ1-5,many,TRBV30,NA,CACQGGNQPQHF,TGTGCCTGCCAGGGAGGAAATCAGCCCCAGCATTTT
TRBJ1-2,NA,TRBV28,TRBD1,CATILDRVGGYTF,TGTGCCACCATTCTGGACAGGGTGGGTGGCTACACCTTC
TRBJ1-4,NA,TRBV5-4,TRBD1,CASSYTQGATIPNEKLFF,TGTGCCAGCAGCTACACACAGGGGGCTACTATTCCTAATGAAAAACTGTTTTTT
TRBJ1-2,NA,TRBV6-4,NA,CASSGGLLEGYTF,TGTGCCAGCAGTGGGGGACTTCTTGAAGGCTACACCTTC
TRBJ2-4,NA,TRBV4-1,TRBD2,CASSQAGLGFQNIQYF,TGCGCCAGCAGCCAGGCGGGACTAGGGTTCCAAAACATTCAGTACTTC
TRBJ1-2,NA,TRBV18,NA,CASSPSSSYGYTF,TGTGCCAGCTCACCTAGTAGTAGCTATGGCTACACCTTC
TRBJ1-2,NA,TRBV28,TRBD1,CASSLWTGVGYTF,TGTGCCAGCAGTTTATGGACAGGGGTTGGCTACACCTTC
TRBJ2-7,NA,TRBV6-6,NA,CASSYGGHEQYF,TGTGCCAGCAGTTACGGGGGCCACGAGCAGTACTTC
TRBJ1-1,NA,TRBV29-1,TRBD1,CSADRTGGLAFF,TGCAGCGCCGACCGGACAGGGGGCCTAGCTTTCTTT
TRBJ1-2,NA,TRBV3-1/TRBV3-2,NA,CASSLAGLTYGYTF,TGTGCCAGCAGCCTCGCGGGACTCACTTATGGCTACACCTTC
TRBJ2-2,NA,TRBV11-2,TRBD2,CANSPWAGVFTGELFF,TGTGCCAACAGCCCCTGGGCGGGAGTCTTTACCGGGGAGCTGTTTTTT
TRBJ2-3,NA,TRBV7-2,NA,CASSPYLATDTQYF,TGTGCCAGCAGCCCATATTTGGCCACAGATACGCAGTATTTT
TRBJ2-7,NA,TRBV19,TRBD1,CASSVVGQGAGEQYF,TGTGCCAGTAGTGTCGTTGGACAGGGGGCAGGCGAGCAGTACTTC
TRBJ2-2,NA,TRBV29-1,TRBD1,CSGKTGTNTGELFF,TGCAGCGGAAAGACAGGGACGAACACCGGGGAGCTGTTTTTT
TRBJ1-1,NA,TRBV6-5,NA,CASTTGRNTEAFF,TGTGCCAGCACCACAGGAAGAAACACTGAAGCTTTCTTT
TRBJ2-2,NA,TRBV29-1,NA,CSGGTSYGELFF,TGCAGCGGCGGGACTTCCTACGGGGAGCTGTTTTTT